A single sample is the source of the 21 T cell receptor beta chains below, sequenced in a study of OX40 agonist ivuxolimab in advanced cancers. The method was immunoSEQ multiplex PCR; TCRdb's version includes in-frame clones alone and lacks a portion of them. The data show tens of thousands of clones, around nine tenths seen once. The input for sequencing was CD4+ or CD8+ T cells sorted from blood, taken in a trial of the OX40 agonist ivuxolimab. The receptors shown here come from an adult with an advanced solid tumor such as melanoma, head and neck, liver or kidney cancer.

The J gene is TRBJ2-2, the V gene TRBV11-3, with D uncertain. The germline V gene has CDR1 SGHNT and CDR2 YENEEA. The V end lost 5 bases, the J end lost 2 bases, and 9 bases lay between the germline ends. The CDR3 loop spans 14 amino acids. In DNA form, the CDR3 reads TGTGCCAGCAGCCCCAGTGGAAACACCGGGGAGCTGTTTTTT. Encoded protein: CASSPSGNTGELFF.

The genes are TRBV29-1 and TRBJ1-3, with D perhaps matching TRBD1 (6 bases). Germline CDR1 reads SQVTM; CDR2 reads ANQGSEA. V was pared by 6 bases and J by 4 bases, with 10 bases between. CDR3 length: 12 amino acids. CDR3 protein: CSVLTGGNTIYF. Here the CDR3 DNA reads TGCAGCGTCTTGACAGGCGGAAACACCATATATTTT.

This clone was observed once. The V call is TRBV5-1, the J call TRBJ2-2; TRBD2 aligns across 8 bases. The junction had 11 bases not matched to a gene; V was cut back by 3 bases and J by 7 bases. Germline assignment: CDR1 SGHRS and CDR2 YFSETQ. This CDR3 region has 16 residues. The CDR3 DNA reads TGCGCCAGCAGCTCAACTAGCGGCGGAGTAGGCGGGGAGCTGTTTTTT. Translation gives CASSSTSGGVGGELFF.

This clone occurred a few times. This CDR3 is CATPRRGLQETQYF. The CDR3 DNA reads TGCGCCACCCCCCGCCGCGGACTTCAAGAGACCCAGTACTTC. This chain links TRBV10-1 with TRBJ2-5; possible D gene TRBD2, 5 bases. V lost 10 bases, J lost 2 bases, and 17 bases lay in between. Germline V gene sequence: CDR1 WNHNN, CDR2 SYGVQD (reference sequence). The CDR3 totals 14 residues.

The chain has TRBV6-1 and TRBJ2-3, with 12 bases matching TRBD1. Germline values: CDR1 MNHNS, CDR2 SASEGT. The ends lost 6 bases at V and 7 bases at J; junction bases unmatched: 8. The CDR3 runs to 15 residues. In DNA, the CDR3 is TGTGCCAGCAGCCCAAGGGGACAGGGGGCTAATACGCAGTATTTT. Residues: CASSPRGQGANTQYF.

The chain uses TRBV9 and TRBJ1-3; TRBD1 is a possible D gene (5 bases). The CDR3 contains 16 residues. Germline assignment: CDR1 SGDLS and CDR2 YYNGEE. V dropped 0 bases and J dropped 2 bases, with 12 bases sitting between them. The CDR3 sequence: CASSVGGVNTGNTIYF. Written as DNA, the CDR3 is TGTGCCAGCAGCGTAGGAGGGGTCAATACTGGAAACACCATATATTTT.

The rearrangement uses TRBV10-3 and TRBJ2-3, with D tentatively TRBD2 (7 bases). Germline V CDR1 and CDR2: ENHRY, SYGVKD. The CDR3 is 15 amino acids. Trimming cost V 10 bases and J 2 bases, with 19 bases left between them. CDR3 loop: CATTRTGGPTDTQYF. The CDR3 nucleotides read TGTGCCACAACCCGCACGGGGGGCCCCACAGATACGCAGTATTTT.

This chain connects TRBV7-9 to TRBJ2-1, with TRBD1 identical over 9 bases. Losses at the gene ends were 2 bases for V and 6 bases for J; bases not matched to a gene: 2. Germline lookup yields CDR1 SEHNR and CDR2 FQNEAQ (reference sequence). The CDR3 contains 14 residues. The DNA for the CDR3 is TGTGCCAGCAGCTTAAACAGGGGGCCCAATGAGCAGTTCTTC. Residues: CASSLNRGPNEQFF. The variable domain in full, completed from reference TRBV7-9 and TRBJ2-1, reads DTGVSQNPRHKITKRGQNVTFRCDPISEHNRLYWYRQTLGQGPEFLTYFQNEAQLEKSRLLSDRFSAERPKGSFSTLEIQRTEQGDSAMYLCASSLNRGPNEQFFGPGTRLTVL.

J is TRBJ1-1 and V is TRBV6-6; unclear D gene. The ends were cut back, 3 bases at V and 5 bases at J, with 16 bases in the middle. Germline assignment: CDR1 MNHNY and CDR2 SVGAGI (reference sequence). The length of the CDR3 is 15 residues. CDR3 nucleotide sequence: TGTGCCAGCAGTTATGATCCGGGAAAGGGTACTGAAGCTTTCTTT. It yields the protein CASSYDPGKGTEAFF.

This chain uses TRBV5-6 with TRBJ1-5, with D possibly being TRBD1 (5 bases). Germline loops: CDR1 SGHDT, CDR2 YYEEEE. V was trimmed by 4 bases and J by 1 base, leaving 9 bases between them. The CDR3 spans 14 residues. The CDR3 sequence: CASSLGPSNQPQHF. Here the CDR3 DNA reads TGTGCCAGCAGCCTGGGGCCGAGCAATCAGCCCCAGCATTTT.

This clone was recorded at least ten times. The chain is built from TRBV19 and TRBJ2-7; 9 bases are a match to TRBD1. Germline V gene lookup returns CDR1 LNHDA and CDR2 SQIVND (reference sequence). After removal of 4 bases from V and 6 bases from J, the junction contained 7 bases not matched to a gene. The CDR3 is 14 residues long. CDR3 region: CASSRPGTGFEQYF. DNA of the CDR3: TGTGCCAGTAGTAGACCCGGGACAGGGTTCGAGCAGTACTTC.

The chain employs TRBV9 and TRBJ1-3; D uncertain. The germline V gene encodes CDR1 SGDLS and CDR2 YYNGEE. V was trimmed by 0 bases and J by 4 bases, leaving 17 bases between them. CDR3 size: 17 residues. The CDR3 sequence: CASSVDVPGLGGNTIYF. The CDR3 DNA reads TGTGCCAGCAGCGTAGATGTCCCGGGGTTGGGAGGAAACACCATATATTTT.

The V gene is TRBV7-9, the J gene TRBJ2-1, with D perhaps given as TRBD1 or TRBD2 (5 bases each). The CDR3 consists of 14 residues. Trimming shortened V by 6 bases and J by 4 bases, and 13 bases separated the two germline ends. Germline values: CDR1 SEHNR, CDR2 FQNEAQ (reference sequence). Here the CDR3 reads CASSTGGPYNEQFF. The CDR3 region has the DNA TGTGCCAGCAGTACTGGGGGTCCTTACAATGAGCAGTTCTTC.

J is TRBJ2-5 and V is TRBV19; D is uncertain. Germline CDR1 LNHDA, CDR2 SQIVND (reference sequence). There are 15 residues in the CDR3. V was trimmed by 5 bases and J by 1 base, leaving 14 bases between them. The CDR3 reads CASSSRSRTQETQYF. CDR3 nucleotide sequence: TGTGCCAGTAGTTCGCGATCACGGACCCAAGAGACCCAGTACTTC.

This chain connects TRBV7-9 to TRBJ2-7; D unclear. Germline V CDR1 and CDR2: SEHNR, FQNEAQ (reference sequence). CDR3 length equals 15 residues. V was pared by 1 base and J by 2 bases, with 12 bases between. The DNA of the CDR3 is TGTGCCAGCAGCTTAGACTCCTACCGGCCCTACGAGCAGTACTTC. Protein product: CASSLDSYRPYEQYF.

This chain connects TRBV9 to TRBJ2-1, with a tentative D call TRBD2 (6 bases). CDR3 size: 15 residues. Trimming stripped 0 bases from V and 6 bases from J, with 13 bases between. Germline V CDR1 and CDR2: SGDLS, YYNGEE. The chain's CDR3 is CASSVDSGVSNEQFF. The CDR3, as DNA: TGTGCCAGCAGCGTAGATTCGGGAGTGAGCAATGAGCAGTTCTTC.

The chain has TRBV5-1 and TRBJ1-2; D gene uncertain. Between the trimmed V and J ends, which lost 1 base and 8 bases, there was a span of 12 bases. This CDR3 contains 13 residues. The germline V gene has CDR1 SGHRS and CDR2 YFSETQ. CDR3 bases: TGCGCCAGCAGCTTGTTGTCAGAGGACGGCTACACCTTC. Its protein product is CASSLLSEDGYTF.

The V and J genes are TRBV7-9 and TRBJ1-1; 9 nucleotides agree with TRBD1. From germline, CDR1 is SEHNR and CDR2 FQNEAQ (reference sequence). This CDR3 has 18 amino acids. After removal of 2 bases from V and 0 bases from J, the junction contained 10 bases not matched to a gene. The CDR3 DNA reads TGTGCCAGCAGCTTAAACTCGGGACAGGGTCACATGAACACTGAAGCTTTCTTT. Amino acid sequence: CASSLNSGQGHMNTEAFF.

The rearrangement uses TRBV6-5 and TRBJ1-1; TRBD1 matches at 7 bases. CDR1 MNHEY and CDR2 SVGAGI come from the germline V gene. This CDR3 region has 14 residues. V trimming: 6 bases; J trimming: 4 bases; junction bases outside the gene matches: 8. The CDR3 loop is CASRWNRGGTEAFF. For the CDR3, the DNA is TGTGCCAGCAGGTGGAACAGGGGTGGCACTGAAGCTTTCTTT.

The table lists this clone with a count of one. V is TRBV6-1 and J is TRBJ2-3, with unresolved D. The germline V gene encodes CDR1 MNHNS and CDR2 SASEGT. CDR3 length: 14 amino acids. Trimming shortened V by 3 bases and J by 3 bases, and 10 bases separated the two germline ends. The CDR3 bases are TGTGCCAGCAGTGATGGCTGGGGAACAGATACGCAGTATTTT. Residues: CASSDGWGTDTQYF.

The chain has TRBV5-1 and TRBJ1-2, with unresolved D. The V end lost 4 bases, the J end lost 4 bases, and 8 bases lay between the germline ends. This CDR3 comprises 12 residues. The V gene's germline CDR1 is SGHRS and CDR2 YFSETQ. The CDR3 loop reads CASSMDGYGYTF. For the CDR3, the DNA is TGCGCCAGCAGCATGGACGGCTATGGCTACACCTTC.